The 10 T cell receptor beta chains reported below all come from one sample, sequenced in a study of cytomegalovirus exposure and HLA in healthy donors. Only in-frame clones appear in the TCRdb table, and some are missing; sequencing was by immunoSEQ multiplex PCR. The sample lists roughly 200,000 clones, around nine tenths occurring once. The sample comprised PBMCs. These TCRs come from a man aged 25 to 45 in good health and CMV-seropositive.

This sequence joins TRBV25-1 and TRBJ2-6; 8 bases fit TRBD1. Germline CDR1 MGHDK, CDR2 SYGVNS. The CDR3 length is 17 residues. Trimming cost V 7 bases and J 2 bases; bases outside gene matches: 10. As DNA, the CDR3 is TGTGCCAGCACCCCGACAGGGGTTGCTCCTGGGGCCAACGTCCTGACTTTC. Translation: CASTPTGVAPGANVLTF.

In its sample, this clone was seen once. V usage is TRBV7-9 and J usage is TRBJ2-7, with TRBD2 matching over 14 bases. Germline-derived CDR1 and CDR2 are SEHNR and FQNEAQ (reference sequence). V lost 5 bases to trimming and J lost 6 bases; unmatched junction nucleotides: 6. The CDR3 consists of 15 residues. Here the CDR3 DNA reads TGTGCCAGCAGCCCGGGACTAGCGGGAGTTGGCGAGCAGTACTTC. This sequence encodes CASSPGLAGVGEQYF. Supplemented by reference TRBV7-9 and TRBJ2-7, the full variable domain reads DTGVSQNPRHKITKRGQNVTFRCDPISEHNRLYWYRQTLGQGPEFLTYFQNEAQLEKSRLLSDRFSAERPKGSFSTLEIQRTEQGDSAMYLCASSPGLAGVGEQYFGPGTRLTVT.

The chain has TRBV7-3 and TRBJ2-5; D is undetermined. CDR3 size: 13 residues. The V end was cut by 1 base, the J end by 3 bases, with 6 bases between. The germline gives CDR1 SGHTA, CDR2 FQGTGA. In DNA form, the CDR3 reads TGTGCCAGCAGCTTAAGAAGGGAAGAGACCCAGTACTTC. Its protein is CASSLRREETQYF.

V and J are TRBV9 and TRBJ2-7, with a weak D call TRBD1 (6 bases). This CDR3 region has 14 residues. CDR1 is SGDLS and CDR2 is YYNGEE in the germline V gene. V lost 0 bases to trimming and J lost 2 bases, with 9 bases between them. CDR3 nucleotides: TGTGCCAGCAGCGTAGCGGCAGGGGCCTACGAGCAGTACTTC. It encodes CASSVAAGAYEQYF.

The J gene is TRBJ1-1, the V gene TRBV7-9, with D uncertain. The V gene lost 3 bases and the J gene lost 1 base, with 6 bases spanning the gap. This CDR3 contains 13 residues. Germline assignment: CDR1 SEHNR and CDR2 FQNEAQ (reference sequence). The chain's CDR3 is CASSLVGNTEAFF. The CDR3 DNA reads TGTGCCAGCAGCTTGGTTGGGAACACTGAAGCTTTCTTT.

The rearrangement uses TRBV5-6 and TRBJ1-2; TRBD1 might be the D (6 bases). V shed 1 base and J shed 4 bases, with 11 bases lying between them. The CDR3 runs 14 residues. The germline V gene has CDR1 SGHDT and CDR2 YYEEEE. CDR3 nucleotide sequence: TGTGCCAGCAGCTTGCGCAGGGGTTCCTATGGCTACACCTTC. Encoded protein: CASSLRRGSYGYTF.

The rearrangement uses TRBV6-5 and TRBJ1-1; unclear D gene. Germline values: CDR1 MNHEY, CDR2 SVGAGI. This CDR3 contains 14 residues. The ends were cut back, 2 bases at V and 1 base at J, with 8 bases in the middle. The CDR3 coding sequence is TGTGCCAGCAGTTACATGGGGTCGAACACTGAAGCTTTCTTT. Its translation: CASSYMGSNTEAFF.

This sequence joins TRBV4-2 and TRBJ2-7, with 10 bases lining up with TRBD1. This CDR3 region has 15 residues. V lost 2 bases, J lost 7 bases, and 8 bases stayed unmatched. Germline V CDR1 and CDR2: LGHNA, YNFKEQ. CDR3: CASSQTGTGVREQYF. The CDR3 bases are TGTGCCAGCAGCCAAACCGGGACAGGGGTTCGGGAGCAGTACTTC.

This chain connects TRBV5-4 to TRBJ1-2; 7 bases line up with TRBD1. The CDR3 consists of 14 residues. J lost 0 bases, V lost 3 bases, and 2 bases had no gene match. Germline lookup yields CDR1 SGHNT and CDR2 YYREEE (reference sequence). The CDR3 protein is CASSWTGPNYGYTF. In DNA form, the CDR3 reads TGTGCCAGCAGCTGGACAGGTCCTAACTATGGCTACACCTTC.

V gene TRBV28 combines with J gene TRBJ2-5; 8 bases line up with TRBD1. This CDR3 spans 13 amino acids. Trimming took 6 bases from V and 4 from J; bases not matched to a gene: 4. Germline assignment: CDR1 MDHEN and CDR2 SYDVKM. The CDR3 here is CASRPGGSETQYF. CDR3 nucleotides: TGTGCCAGCAGACCAGGGGGCTCAGAGACCCAGTACTTC.